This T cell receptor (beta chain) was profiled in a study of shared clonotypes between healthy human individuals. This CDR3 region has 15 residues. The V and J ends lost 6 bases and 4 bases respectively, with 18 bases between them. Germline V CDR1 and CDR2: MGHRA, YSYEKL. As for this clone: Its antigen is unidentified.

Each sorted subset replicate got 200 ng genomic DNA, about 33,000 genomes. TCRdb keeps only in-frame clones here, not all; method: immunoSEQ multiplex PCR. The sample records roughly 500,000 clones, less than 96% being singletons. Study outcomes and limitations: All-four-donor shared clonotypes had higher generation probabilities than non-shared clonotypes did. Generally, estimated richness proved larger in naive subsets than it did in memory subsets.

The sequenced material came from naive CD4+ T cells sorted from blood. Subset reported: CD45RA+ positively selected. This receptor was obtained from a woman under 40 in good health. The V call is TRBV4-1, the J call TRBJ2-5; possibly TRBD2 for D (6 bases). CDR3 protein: CASRKVFRESETQYF. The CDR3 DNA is TGCGCCAGCAGGAAAGTTTTTCGGGAGTCAGAGACCCAGTACTTC.